These 27 T cell receptor beta chains share one sample of origin, sequenced in a study of identical twins. TCRdb used MiXCR to reprocess the 5' RACE reads, holding one entry per CDR3 protein. The sample includes about 340,000 distinct CDR3 sequences, roughly 9% of them seen just once. The sample consisted of naive T cells sorted from blood. All receptors come from a woman in her 50s in good health.

The chain links TRBV27 to TRBJ2-7, with a possible D match to TRBD2 (6 bases). The CDR3 length is 14 residues. Germline-derived CDR1 and CDR2 are MNHEY and SMNVEV (reference sequence). The V gene lost 6 bases and the J gene lost 5 bases, with 17 bases spanning the gap. This chain's CDR3 is CASSLGTPGNEQYF. The CDR3, as DNA: TGTGCCAGCAGCCTCGGGACTCCGGGCAACGAGCAGTACTTC.

This clonotype was picked up many times. The chain recombines TRBV24-1 with TRBJ2-3; 10 positions match TRBD1. Germline loops: CDR1 KGHDR, CDR2 SFDVKD. V lost 6 bases and J lost 0; bases outside the gene matches: 2. CDR3 size: 15 residues. Here the CDR3 DNA reads TGTGCCACCAGTCGGACAGGGGGGAGCACAGATACGCAGTATTTT. This translates into CATSRTGGSTDTQYF.

This clonotype was seen at least ten times. The chain couples TRBV24-1 to TRBJ1-5; no firm D call. The CDR3 totals 14 residues. Germline V gene sequence: CDR1 KGHDR, CDR2 SFDVKD. The CDR3 bases are TGTGCTCTTCGGGCCTACTATAGCAATCAGCCCCAGCATTTT. Its translation is CALRAYYSNQPQHF.

This clonotype was recorded a few times. The chain carries TRBV6-5 and TRBJ1-1; 7 nucleotides match TRBD1. Germline CDR1 is MNHEY and CDR2 is SVGAGI. The CDR3 length is 15 residues. Trimming at V came to 8 bases and at J to 7 bases, leaving 16 bases not matched to a gene. Written as DNA, the CDR3 is TGTGCCAGCCGCAATACAGGGGAGAAAAGGGATGAAGCTTTCTTT. It translates to CASRNTGEKRDEAFF.

This clonotype was picked up many times. The genes are TRBV5-1 and TRBJ2-1, with D uncertain. Per the germline V gene, CDR1 is SGHRS and CDR2 is YFSETQ. The V end lost 0 bases, the J end lost 15 bases, and 10 bases lay between the germline ends. This CDR3 has 11 residues. CDR3 residues: CASSLAGKGFF. The CDR3, as DNA: TGCGCCAGCAGCTTGGCCGGTAAGGGGTTCTTC.

The rearrangement joins TRBV14 to TRBJ2-1; 12 positions agree with TRBD2. Germline trimming cut 2 bases from V and 9 bases from J; bases unmatched to any gene: 5. Per the germline V gene, CDR1 is SGHDN and CDR2 is FVKESK. The CDR3 is 15 residues long. The CDR3, as DNA: TGTGCCAGCAGCCAACAGCTAGCGGGAGGGAGTGAGCAGTTCTTC. Its protein is CASSQQLAGGSEQFF.

This clonotype was detected only a few times. The chain joins TRBV20-1 to TRBJ2-3; 8 bases fit TRBD2. CDR1 is DFQATT, CDR2 SNEGSKA, per germline (reference sequence). The CDR3 runs to 14 residues. V shed 3 bases, J shed 0 bases, and the junction held 2 bases outside the gene matches. Here the CDR3 reads CSASTSGSTDTQYF. The CDR3 nucleotides are TGCAGTGCTAGTACTAGCGGAAGCACAGATACGCAGTATTTT.

The sample holds many counts of this clonotype. The chain carries TRBV4-1 and TRBJ2-1; a weak D match, TRBD2 (5 bases). Trimming shortened V by 0 bases and J by 9 bases, and 18 bases separated the two germline ends. This CDR3 has 16 amino acids. Germline V CDR1 and CDR2: MGHRA, YSYEKL. The CDR3 sequence: CASSQEAGKPTGEQFF. As DNA, the CDR3 is TGCGCCAGCAGCCAAGAGGCCGGGAAACCAACGGGTGAGCAGTTCTTC.

The chain is built from TRBV6-1 and TRBJ2-3; D is unclear. Trimming took 6 bases from V and 0 from J, leaving 10 bases between them. Looked up from germline, CDR1 is MNHNS and CDR2 is SASEGT. This CDR3 region has 14 residues. The CDR3 region has the DNA TGTGCCAGCAGCTCCGAGCCTAGCACAGATACGCAGTATTTT. It translates to CASSSEPSTDTQYF.

The genes are TRBV20-1 and TRBJ1-2; D may be TRBD1 (5 bases). The CDR3 is 14 residues long. V was pared by 1 base and J by 7 bases, with 16 bases between. Germline lookup yields CDR1 DFQATT and CDR2 SNEGSKA (reference sequence). CDR3 region: CSARAPGAKGGYTF. The CDR3 nucleotides are TGCAGTGCTAGAGCCCCCGGGGCAAAGGGTGGCTACACCTTC.

This clonotype was counted between two and nine times. V and J are TRBV5-4 and TRBJ2-7; 9 bases map to TRBD2. From germline, CDR1 is SGHNT and CDR2 YYREEE (reference sequence). V was clipped by 0 bases and J by 6 bases; unmatched bases: 7. This CDR3 contains 15 residues. DNA of the CDR3: TGTGCCAGCAGCTTGGGGATGACTAGCGGTTCCGAGCAGTACTTC. It encodes CASSLGMTSGSEQYF.

The chain has TRBV6-5 and TRBJ2-1; D is possibly TRBD1 or TRBD2 (5 bases each). This CDR3 is 15 amino acids long. The germline V gene has CDR1 MNHEY and CDR2 SVGAGI. V lost 5 bases, J lost 2 bases, and 13 bases lay in between. CDR3 in DNA: TGTGCCAGCAGTCTCGGGGCGACTACCTACAATGAGCAGTTCTTC. It is translated as CASSLGATTYNEQFF.

J is TRBJ1-1 and V is TRBV20-1; D remains ambiguous. The CDR3 is 14 residues long. CDR1 and CDR2 (germline): DFQATT, SNEGSKA (reference sequence). With 0 bases removed from V and 4 bases from J, the gap between germline ends came to 12 bases. CDR3 sequence: CSARDTGTGTEAFF. The CDR3 region has the DNA TGCAGTGCTAGAGATACGGGTACGGGCACTGAAGCTTTCTTT.

The V and J genes are TRBV6-4 and TRBJ2-1; TRBD2 might be the D (5 bases). The germline V gene encodes CDR1 MRHNA and CDR2 SNTAGT. The germline V and J ends were trimmed by 5 bases and 2 bases, with 13 bases remaining between them. The CDR3 has 15 amino acids. The CDR3 protein is CASSYKDGAYNEQFF. The CDR3 region has the DNA TGTGCCAGCAGTTACAAGGACGGGGCCTACAATGAGCAGTTCTTC.

The rearrangement uses TRBV13 and TRBJ1-1; D might be TRBD1 (6 bases). V was shortened by 5 bases and J by 5 bases, with 12 bases between the two germline ends. Germline V gene sequence: CDR1 PRHDT, CDR2 FYEKMQ (reference sequence). The CDR3 is 13 residues long. In DNA, the CDR3 is TGTGCCAGCAGCGAAACAGGGATGACTGAAGCTTTCTTT. Its translation: CASSETGMTEAFF. Based on the CDR3 plus reference TRBV13 and TRBJ1-1, the full variable domain is AAGVIQSPRHLIKEKRETATLKCYPIPRHDTVYWYQQGPGQDPQFLISFYEKMQSDKGSIPDRFSAQQFSDYHSELNMSSLELGDSALYFCASSETGMTEAFFGQGTRLTVV.

The chain has TRBV12-3 or TRBV12-4 and TRBJ2-3, with D possibly being TRBD1 (5 bases). The CDR3 sequence is 14 residues long. V shed 6 bases and J shed 4 bases, with 14 bases lying between them. The CDR3 is CASRYRSSADTQYF. The CDR3 coding sequence is TGTGCCAGCAGGTACAGGTCCTCCGCAGATACGCAGTATTTT.

In this sample, this clonotype turned up many times. The chain uses TRBV9 and TRBJ2-3, with TRBD2 identical over 11 bases. V was pared by 5 bases and J by 7 bases, with 12 bases of the junction left unmatched. The CDR3 extends over 16 amino acids. Germline loops: CDR1 SGDLS, CDR2 YYNGEE. CDR3 bases: TGTGCCAGCAGTTCCTTTCGTACTAGCGGGAGAAATACGCAGTATTTT. Protein: CASSSFRTSGRNTQYF.

This sequence joins TRBV11-2 and TRBJ2-7; the D call may be TRBD1 or TRBD2 (5 bases each). Germline CDR1 reads SGHAT; CDR2 reads FQNNGV. V lost 5 bases, J lost 0 bases, and 14 bases lay in between. The length of the CDR3 is 15 residues. CDR3 bases: TGTGCCAGCAGCGGGACCGGGACGGACTCCTACGAGCAGTACGTC. This sequence encodes CASSGTGTDSYEQYV.

This clonotype was observed once. The rearrangement joins TRBV7-3 to TRBJ2-5; 10 bases are a match to TRBD1. The CDR3 covers 16 residues. Germline lookup yields CDR1 SGHTA and CDR2 FQGTGA. Losses at the gene ends were 5 bases for V and 4 bases for J; bases not matched to a gene: 10. CDR3: CASSPGTGARGETQYF. The CDR3 bases are TGTGCCAGCAGCCCTGGGACAGGGGCCCGGGGAGAGACCCAGTACTTC. The full variable domain, completed using reference TRBV7-3 and TRBJ2-5, is GAGVSQTPSNKVTEKGKYVELRCDPISGHTALYWYRQSLGQGPEFLIYFQGTGAADDSGLPNDRFFAVRPEGSVSTLKIQRTERGDSAVYLCASSPGTGARGETQYFGPGTRLLVL.

This clonotype appeared a few times. The chain carries TRBV20-1 and TRBJ1-1, with D unclear. The CDR3 is 12 residues long. The V end lost 5 bases, the J end lost 9 bases, and 16 bases lay between the germline ends. Germline V gene lookup returns CDR1 DFQATT and CDR2 SNEGSKA (reference sequence). In nucleotides, the CDR3 is TGCAGTGCTCCTTTGCCGGCGGGGAAAGCTTTCTTT. Protein product: CSAPLPAGKAFF.

Only a few counts were recorded for this clonotype. This chain's CDR3 is CATEFDNEQFF. Written as DNA, the CDR3 is TGCGCCACCGAGTTCGACAATGAGCAGTTCTTC. V gene TRBV10-1 combines with J gene TRBJ2-1; D remains ambiguous. Trimming removed 10 bases from V and 5 bases from J, with 9 bases in between. This CDR3 has 11 amino acids. Germline values: CDR1 WNHNN, CDR2 SYGVQD (reference sequence).

The chain joins TRBV5-5 to TRBJ2-7; D possibly corresponds to TRBD2 (6 bases). Germline CDR1 and CDR2: SGHKS and YYEKEE (reference sequence). V was pared by 4 bases and J by 5 bases, with 13 bases between. The length of the CDR3 is 13 residues. This CDR3 reads CASSNPGRNEQYV. CDR3 DNA: TGTGCCAGCAGCAACCCCGGGAGAAACGAGCAGTACGTC.

Ten or more counts support this clonotype. V and J are TRBV29-1 and TRBJ1-1; D gene unclear. Deletions cut 4 bases from V and 0 bases from J, with 15 bases between. This CDR3 contains 15 residues. Per the germline V gene, CDR1 is SQVTM and CDR2 is ANQGSEA. The CDR3 spells CSVGLSGLMNTEAFF. The DNA for the CDR3 is TGCAGCGTTGGCCTATCCGGGCTCATGAACACTGAAGCTTTCTTT.

The chain links TRBV11-3 to TRBJ2-1; 8 nucleotides line up with TRBD2. This CDR3 spans 16 amino acids. Germline trimming cut 3 bases from V and 1 base from J; bases unmatched to any gene: 5. The V gene's germline CDR1 is SGHNT and CDR2 YENEEA. CDR3 nucleotides: TGTGCCAGCAGCTTTGAGGGGACTAGGTCCTACAATGAGCAGTTCTTC. Translating gives CASSFEGTRSYNEQFF.

This clonotype has a handful of counts. This chain links TRBV7-2 with TRBJ1-1; D is unclear. V was pared by 5 bases and J by 6 bases, with 19 bases between. The CDR3 runs to 15 residues. The germline V gene encodes CDR1 SGHTA and CDR2 FQGNSA. The CDR3 nucleotides read TGTGCCAGCAGCCCGAGCTCCGGTACGTCGGCTGAAGCTTTCTTT. Amino acids: CASSPSSGTSAEAFF. Full variable domain (rest looked up from reference TRBV7-2 and TRBJ1-1): GAGVSQSPSNKVTEKGKDVELRCDPISGHTALYWYRQSLGQGLEFLIYFQGNSAPDKSGLPSDRFSAERTGGSVSTLTIQRTQQEDSAVYLCASSPSSGTSAEAFFGQGTRLTVV.

This clonotype was recorded a few times. The chain uses TRBV5-1 and TRBJ2-7; D remains unclear. The CDR3 length is 14 residues. V was trimmed by 5 bases and J by 6 bases, leaving 18 bases between them. Germline-derived CDR1 and CDR2 are SGHRS and YFSETQ. CDR3 residues: CASSIEGIVGEQYV. The CDR3 nucleotides read TGCGCCAGCAGTATAGAAGGGATCGTCGGCGAGCAGTACGTC.

Here the CDR3 DNA reads TGTGCCAGCAGTGAAAACGGGGGATCGGAATACGAGCAGTACGTC. It codes for CASSENGGSEYEQYV. The V call is TRBV6-1, the J call TRBJ2-7; a possible D gene is TRBD2 (6 bases). Trimming cost V 2 bases and J 4 bases, with 15 bases left between them. The CDR3 runs to 15 residues. Germline values: CDR1 MNHNS, CDR2 SASEGT.